This T cell receptor (beta chain) is drawn from a study of CD4+ T cells in melanoma. Study conclusions and caveats: Reportedly, melanoma neoantigen-specific CD4+ T cells showed varied differentiation states. CD8+ T cell, macrophage and B cell function reportedly correlated with neoantigen-specific CD4+ T cells.

Here immunoSEQ multiplex PCR was the method, and the copy in TCRdb shows in-frame clones only, minus some. Altogether more than 90,000 clones are present, 92% being singletons, with the ten largest covering roughly 3.3%. Germline V gene sequence: CDR1 SEHNR, CDR2 FQNEAQ (reference sequence). V lost 5 bases to trimming and J lost 3 bases; unmatched junction nucleotides: 7. The CDR3 covers 14 residues. This clone was counted once. The antigen remains unidentified. The chain combines TRBV7-9 with TRBJ2-7, with 7 bases aligning to TRBD1. The sequence derives from a human donor with melanoma. Sequenced: peripheral blood. CDR3 amino acids: CASSVEGAVYEQYF. CDR3 in DNA: TGTGCCAGCAGCGTAGAGGGGGCGGTCTACGAGCAGTACTTC. The complete variable domain, with remaining parts taken from reference TRBV7-9 and TRBJ2-7, reads DTGVSQNPRHKITKRGQNVTFRCDPISEHNRLYWYRQTLGQGPEFLTYFQNEAQLEKSRLLSDRFSAERPKGSFSTLEIQRTEQGDSAMYLCASSVEGAVYEQYFGPGTRLTVT.